Ten or more counts support the clone carrying this TCR beta chain. This sample was taken from a study of T cells in Graves' hyperthyroidism and ophthalmopathy. The CDR3 is 15 amino acids. V was cut by 0 bases and J by 6 bases, with 15 bases left in between. Germline loops: CDR1 DFQATT, CDR2 SNEGSKA (reference sequence). Researchers amplified the TCR beta CDR3 regions from RNA transcripts. Researchers ran a first-round RT-PCR on the TCR CDR3 using the HTBI primer set. TCRdb processed the multiplex PCR reads anew with MiXCR; each CDR3 protein has one entry. The sample has hundreds of thousands of distinct CDR3 sequences; about 12% are singletons.

Sequencing used blood. The rearrangement uses TRBV20-1 and TRBJ2-1, with a tentative D call TRBD2 (5 bases). The receptor was derived from a woman younger than 35 with Graves' hyperthyroidism. CDR3 DNA sequence: TGCAGTGCTAGAGATCTGGCGGGTGCCCGCAATGAGCAGTTCTTC. Translating gives CSARDLAGARNEQFF.